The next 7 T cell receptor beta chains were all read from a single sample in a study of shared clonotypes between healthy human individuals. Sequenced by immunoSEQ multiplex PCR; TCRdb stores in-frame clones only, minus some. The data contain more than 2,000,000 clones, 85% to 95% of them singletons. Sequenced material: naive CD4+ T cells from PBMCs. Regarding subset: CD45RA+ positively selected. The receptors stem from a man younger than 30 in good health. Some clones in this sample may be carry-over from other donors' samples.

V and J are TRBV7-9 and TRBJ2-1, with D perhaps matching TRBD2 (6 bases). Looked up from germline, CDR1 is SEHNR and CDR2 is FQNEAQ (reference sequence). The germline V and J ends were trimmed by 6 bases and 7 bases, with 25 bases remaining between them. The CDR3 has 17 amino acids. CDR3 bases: TGTGCCAGCAGGCCAGCGGGTGGGTGGCCATCCGGGAATGAGCAGTTCTTC. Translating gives CASRPAGGWPSGNEQFF.

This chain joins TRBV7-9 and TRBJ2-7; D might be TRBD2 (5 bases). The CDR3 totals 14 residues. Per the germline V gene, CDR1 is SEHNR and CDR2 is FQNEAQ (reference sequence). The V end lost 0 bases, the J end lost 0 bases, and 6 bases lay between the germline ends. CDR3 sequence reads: CASSLARGSYEQYF. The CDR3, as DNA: TGTGCCAGCAGCTTAGCACGGGGCTCCTACGAGCAGTACTTC.

CDR3 in amino acids: CASSPSGNTIYF. The CDR3 coding sequence is TGTGCCAGCAGCCCCTCTGGAAACACCATATATTTT. The chain recombines TRBV5-6 with TRBJ1-3; D is unresolved. V was clipped by 4 bases and J by 0 bases, with 2 bases between them. The CDR3 contains 12 residues. CDR1 SGHDT and CDR2 YYEEEE come from the germline V gene. Complete variable domain (other parts from reference TRBV5-6 and TRBJ1-3): DAGVTQSPTHLIKTRGQQVTLRCSPKSGHDTVSWYQQALGQGPQFIFQYYEEEERQRGNFPDRFSGHQFPNYSSELNVNALLLGDSALYLCASSPSGNTIYFGEGSWLTVV.

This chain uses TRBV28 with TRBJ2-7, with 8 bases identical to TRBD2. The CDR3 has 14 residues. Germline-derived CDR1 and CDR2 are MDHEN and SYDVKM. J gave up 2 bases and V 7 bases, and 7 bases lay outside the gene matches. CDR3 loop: CASTLGGVPYEQYF. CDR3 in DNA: TGTGCCAGCACGCTCGGGGGGGTTCCCTACGAGCAGTACTTC.

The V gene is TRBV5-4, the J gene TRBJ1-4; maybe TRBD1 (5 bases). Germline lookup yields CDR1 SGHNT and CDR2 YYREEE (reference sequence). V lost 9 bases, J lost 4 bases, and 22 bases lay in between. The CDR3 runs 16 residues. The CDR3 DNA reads TGTGCCACGAAAACTAGGGGCGGTACGCTTAATGAAAAACTGTTTTTT. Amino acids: CATKTRGGTLNEKLFF.

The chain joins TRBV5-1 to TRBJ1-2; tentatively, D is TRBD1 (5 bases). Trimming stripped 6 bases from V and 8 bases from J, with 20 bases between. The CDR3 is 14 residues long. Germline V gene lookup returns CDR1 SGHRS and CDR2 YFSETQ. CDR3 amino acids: CASKLTTTGGGYTF. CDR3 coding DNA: TGCGCCAGCAAACTAACCACAACAGGCGGGGGCTACACCTTC. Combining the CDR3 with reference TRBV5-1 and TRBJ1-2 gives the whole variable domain KAGVTQTPRYLIKTRGQQVTLSCSPISGHRSVSWYQQTPGQGLQFLFEYFSETQRNKGNFPGRFSGRQFSNSRSEMNVSTLELGDSALYLCASKLTTTGGGYTFGSGTRLTVV.

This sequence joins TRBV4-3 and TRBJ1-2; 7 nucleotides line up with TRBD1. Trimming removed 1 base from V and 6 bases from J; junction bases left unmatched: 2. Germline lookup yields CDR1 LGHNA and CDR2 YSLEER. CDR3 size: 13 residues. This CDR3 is CASSQVTGDGYTF. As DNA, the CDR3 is TGCGCCAGCAGCCAAGTAACAGGGGATGGCTACACCTTC.